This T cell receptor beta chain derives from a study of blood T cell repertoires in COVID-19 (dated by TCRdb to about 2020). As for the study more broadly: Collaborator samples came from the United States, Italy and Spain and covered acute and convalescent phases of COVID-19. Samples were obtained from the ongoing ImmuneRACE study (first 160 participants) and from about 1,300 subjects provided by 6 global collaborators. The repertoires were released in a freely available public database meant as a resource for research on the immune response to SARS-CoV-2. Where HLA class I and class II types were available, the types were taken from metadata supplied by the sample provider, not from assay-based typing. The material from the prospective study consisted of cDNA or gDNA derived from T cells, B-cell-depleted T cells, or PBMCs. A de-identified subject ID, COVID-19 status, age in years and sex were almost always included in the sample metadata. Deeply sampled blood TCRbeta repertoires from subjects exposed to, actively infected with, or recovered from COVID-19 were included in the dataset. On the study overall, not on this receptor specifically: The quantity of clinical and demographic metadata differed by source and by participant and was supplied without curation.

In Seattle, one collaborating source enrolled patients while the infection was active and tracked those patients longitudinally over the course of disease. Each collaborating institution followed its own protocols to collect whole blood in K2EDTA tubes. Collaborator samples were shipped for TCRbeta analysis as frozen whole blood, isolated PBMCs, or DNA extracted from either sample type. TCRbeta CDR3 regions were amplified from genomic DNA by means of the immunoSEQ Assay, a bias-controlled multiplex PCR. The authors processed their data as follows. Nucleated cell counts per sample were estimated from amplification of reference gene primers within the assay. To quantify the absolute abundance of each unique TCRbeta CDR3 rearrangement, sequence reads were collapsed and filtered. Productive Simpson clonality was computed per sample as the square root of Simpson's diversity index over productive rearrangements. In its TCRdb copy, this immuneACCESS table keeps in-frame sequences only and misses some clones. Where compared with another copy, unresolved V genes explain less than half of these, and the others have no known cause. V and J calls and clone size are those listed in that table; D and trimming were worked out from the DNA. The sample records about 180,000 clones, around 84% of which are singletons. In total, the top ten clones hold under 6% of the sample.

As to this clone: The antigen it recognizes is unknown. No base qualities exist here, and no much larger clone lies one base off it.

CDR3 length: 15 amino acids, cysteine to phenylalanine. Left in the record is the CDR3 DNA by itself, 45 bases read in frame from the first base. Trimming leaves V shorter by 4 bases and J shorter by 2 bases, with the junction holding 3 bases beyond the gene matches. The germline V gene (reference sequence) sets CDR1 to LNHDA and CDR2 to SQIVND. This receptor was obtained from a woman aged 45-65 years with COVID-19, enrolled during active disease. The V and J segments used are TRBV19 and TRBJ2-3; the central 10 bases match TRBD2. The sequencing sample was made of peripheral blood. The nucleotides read TGTGCCAGTAGTACTAGCGGGGGCCACACAGATACGCAGTATTTT. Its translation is CASSTSGGHTDTQYF.